This T cell receptor (beta chain) was profiled in a study of metastatic and nonmetastatic thyroid tumors. Study context: Peripheral blood and tumor or nodule samples from malignant and benign thyroid patients were compared. Findings and caveats of the study: When malignant thyroid tumors were compared with benign nodules, TCR beta diversity was reportedly significantly higher in the malignant tumors. This held in both blood and tumor samples.

Prior to thyroid surgery, none of the patients had received any treatment. This clone was detected many times. The antigen remains unidentified. CDR1 SGHAT and CDR2 FQNNGV come from the germline V gene. Trimming left V 4 bases short and J 1 base short, with 13 bases between. The CDR3 is made up of 15 amino acids. Original handling: CDR3 was compared across clinicopathological groups, and the resulting differences were used to build a distant-metastasis classifier for papillary thyroid cancer. TCRdb ran MiXCR on the PCR reads. TCRdb assigned the V and J calls; the authors' analysis was not used. The sample carries tens of thousands of clones, around a fifth recorded once.

The V call is TRBV11-2, the J call TRBJ1-1; a weak D match, TRBD1 (5 bases). Input material: blood. This clonotype was sampled from a female donor with papillary thyroid cancer or a benign thyroid nodule (not recorded which). Some clones in this sample may be carry-over from other donors' samples. As DNA, the CDR3 is TGTGCCAGCAGCTCAAGGGGAGCGGCGAACACTGAAGCTTTCTTT. Translated: CASSSRGAANTEAFF. The complete variable domain, with remaining parts taken from reference TRBV11-2 and TRBJ1-1, reads EAGVAQSPRYKIIEKRQSVAFWCNPISGHATLYWYQQILGQGPKLLIQFQNNGVVDDSQLPKDRFSAERLKGVDSTLKIQPAKLEDSAVYLCASSSRGAANTEAFFGQGTRLTVV.